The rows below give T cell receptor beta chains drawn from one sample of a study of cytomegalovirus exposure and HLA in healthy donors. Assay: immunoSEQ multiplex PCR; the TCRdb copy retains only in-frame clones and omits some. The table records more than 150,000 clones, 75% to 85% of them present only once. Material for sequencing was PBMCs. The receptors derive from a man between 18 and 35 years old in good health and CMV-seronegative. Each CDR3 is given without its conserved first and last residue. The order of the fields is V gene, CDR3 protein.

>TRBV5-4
ASSLGSPGGNSPLH
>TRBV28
ASSLSRTANTEAF
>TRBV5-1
ASSPRQVNTEAF
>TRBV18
ASSPVASGVNEQF
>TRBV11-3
ASSLTSTDTQY
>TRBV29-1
SAGRRAGELF
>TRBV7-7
ASSLGTFQDTDTQY
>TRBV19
ASSIKGFLMNTEAF
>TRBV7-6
ASSFGSEYNEQF
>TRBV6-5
ASRAPRGPYTEAF
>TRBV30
AWSGKVAGGASYEQY
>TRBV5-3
ARIEEGPSTDTQY
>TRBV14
ASSQDRRPTNEKLF
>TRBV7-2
ASSLAAEGPYGYT
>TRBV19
ASSRVNYGYT
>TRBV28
ATERGTGPYEQY
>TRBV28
ASSTVDRVTEAF
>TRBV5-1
ASSLAEGPRWSYNEQF
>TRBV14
ASSQVRGPGELF
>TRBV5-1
ASSTQGASDSPLH
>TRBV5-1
ASSSRPGDTQY
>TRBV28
ASTPAGGNSNQPQH
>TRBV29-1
SASGQRATNEKLF
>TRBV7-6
ASSSDRDGYT
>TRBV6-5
ASSYSREGAKY
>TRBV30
AWTRQAYGYT
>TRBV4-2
ASSQDLRPRSTDTQY
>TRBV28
ASRGTGGGEKLF
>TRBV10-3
AIKGVWNSPLH
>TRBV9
ASSVASGVYEQY
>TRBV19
ASTTRGPGQIHNEQF
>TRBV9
ASSPGLAGITAQY
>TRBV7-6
ASSLASAGTSQPQH
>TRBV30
AWSPLSGEQF
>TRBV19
ASSIGGGIYEQY
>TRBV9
ASSDIGVAVNTEAF